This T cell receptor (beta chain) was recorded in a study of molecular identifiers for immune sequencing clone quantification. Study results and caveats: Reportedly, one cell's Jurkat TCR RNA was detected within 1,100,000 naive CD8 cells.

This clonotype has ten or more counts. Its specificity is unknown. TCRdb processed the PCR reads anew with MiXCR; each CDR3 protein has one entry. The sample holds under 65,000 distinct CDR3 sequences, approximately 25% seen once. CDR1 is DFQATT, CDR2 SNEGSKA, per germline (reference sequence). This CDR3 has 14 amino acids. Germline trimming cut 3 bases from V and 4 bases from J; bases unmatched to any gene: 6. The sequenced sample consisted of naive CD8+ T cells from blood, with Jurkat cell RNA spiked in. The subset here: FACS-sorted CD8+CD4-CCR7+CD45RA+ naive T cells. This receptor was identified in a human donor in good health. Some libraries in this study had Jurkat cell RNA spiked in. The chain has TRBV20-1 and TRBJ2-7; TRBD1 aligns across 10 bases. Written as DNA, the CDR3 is TGCAGTGCTAGCGTTGGGACAGGGGTTTACGAGCAGTACTTC. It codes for CSASVGTGVYEQYF.